Given below is one T cell receptor beta chain in context. The entry originates in a study of blood T cell repertoires in COVID-19. Across the study: The cDNA or gDNA used as material had been derived from T cells, B-cell-depleted T cells, or PBMCs.

Some clones are missing from TCRdb's copy, which holds only in-frame ones; the method was immunoSEQ multiplex PCR. The sample has about 240,000 clones, 80% to 90% seen once. Germline V CDR1 and CDR2: SEHNR, FQNEAQ (reference sequence). V was clipped by 2 bases and J by 7 bases, with 5 bases between them. CDR3 length: 11 residues. Cohort 3 donors were reported recovered after two negative PCRs, clearance, or symptom resolution. Sequenced sample: PBMCs or T cells enriched from blood (not recorded which). This receptor was identified in a woman younger than 45 who had recovered from COVID-19. The chain uses TRBV7-9 and TRBJ1-2; the D is unclear. The CDR3, as DNA: TGTGCCAGCAGCTTACGGGGTGGCTACACCTTC. Its translation is CASSLRGGYTF.